The clone carrying this T cell receptor beta chain was observed once. Its antigen is still unknown. Produced via immunoSEQ multiplex PCR; TCRdb's table is partial and in-frame only. The table includes around 250,000 clones, approximately 93% detected once. The sample is drawn from a study of T cell responses to AZD1222 COVID-19 vaccine. V was pared by 6 bases and J by 4 bases, with 10 bases between. Germline V gene sequence: CDR1 DFQATT, CDR2 SNEGSKA (reference sequence). This CDR3 is 12 amino acids long. Notes on the study in general: Spike-specific TCR breadth and depth were elevated following two AZD1222 doses.

The sequences come from peripheral blood, collected on day 0 of AZD1222 vaccination. The sequence derives from an adult in good health. The genes are TRBV20-1 and TRBJ2-4; maybe TRBD1 (6 bases). The CDR3 DNA sequence: TGCAGTGCAAGTAGGGGGAAAAACATTCAGTACTTC. Its translation is CSASRGKNIQYF.